This record concerns one T cell receptor (beta chain) sequence. Antigen specificity is unknown. The CDR3 totals 13 residues. CDR1 GTSNPN and CDR2 SVGIG come from the germline V gene (reference sequence). The data originate from a study of monozygotic twins with inflammatory bowel disease. Findings and caveats of the study: Repertoire similarity was not found to differ between concordant and discordant twins, possibly from limited power. IBD patients shared fewer clonotypes with others than healthy twins, especially with disease activity.

Total RNA input per TCR library was around 3,600 ng. TCRdb reprocessed the 5' RACE reads and stores each CDR3 protein as one record, lacking DNA. In total, the table holds fewer than 200,000 distinct CDR3 sequences. The TCR originated in a human donor with ulcerative colitis or Crohn's disease, or a healthy co-twin of an affected twin (not recorded which). The chain combines TRBV30 with TRBJ1-2; TCRdb designates TRBD1, a call that cannot be tested without DNA. Sequencing was carried out using blood. The CDR3 region is CAWTRLDPDGYTF.